This TCR beta chain was found in a study of blood T cells in healthy people across ages. Donors ranged from about 6 to 90 years old and were healthy Caucasians in Russia. It was with a sample-barcoded 5' primer and a J-beta primer mix that a second PCR of roughly 7 to 12 cycles was run. A template-switch adaptor containing 12 random nucleotides labeled each cDNA molecule. From the 5' RACE reads, TCRdb called clonotypes with MiXCR, one entry per CDR3 protein. This sample yields approximately 1.5 million distinct CDR3 sequences, of which about 31% are seen a single time; 11% belongs to the top ten. CDR1 and CDR2 from the germline V gene are MNHEY and SMNVEV (reference sequence). The V end lost 2 bases, the J end lost 7 bases, and 15 bases lay between the germline ends. The CDR3 totals 15 residues.

The origin of this receptor is a woman in her twenties or thirties in good health. The sample comprised blood. The chain employs TRBV27 and TRBJ2-1; no reliable D call. The CDR3 here is CASSLSRSVGNEQFF. For the CDR3, the DNA is TGTGCCAGCAGTTTAAGTCGCAGCGTCGGGAATGAGCAGTTCTTC.